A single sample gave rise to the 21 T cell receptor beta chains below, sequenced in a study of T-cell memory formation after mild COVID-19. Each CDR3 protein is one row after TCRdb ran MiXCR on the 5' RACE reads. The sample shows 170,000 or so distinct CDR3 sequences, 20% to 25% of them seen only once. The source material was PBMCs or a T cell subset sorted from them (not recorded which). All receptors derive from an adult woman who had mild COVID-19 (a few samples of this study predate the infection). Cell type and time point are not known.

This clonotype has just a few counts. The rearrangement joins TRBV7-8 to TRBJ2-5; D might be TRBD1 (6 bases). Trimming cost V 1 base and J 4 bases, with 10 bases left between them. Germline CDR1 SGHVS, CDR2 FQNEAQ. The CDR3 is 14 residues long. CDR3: CASSLGGQGETQYF. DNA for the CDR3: TGTGCCAGCAGCTTAGGGGGGCAGGGAGAGACCCAGTACTTC.

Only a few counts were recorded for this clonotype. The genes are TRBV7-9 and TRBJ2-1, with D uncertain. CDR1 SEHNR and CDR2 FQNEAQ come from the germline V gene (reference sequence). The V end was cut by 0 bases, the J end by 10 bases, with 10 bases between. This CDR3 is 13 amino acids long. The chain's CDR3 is CASSLAREREQFF. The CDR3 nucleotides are TGTGCCAGCAGCTTAGCAAGGGAACGCGAGCAGTTCTTC.

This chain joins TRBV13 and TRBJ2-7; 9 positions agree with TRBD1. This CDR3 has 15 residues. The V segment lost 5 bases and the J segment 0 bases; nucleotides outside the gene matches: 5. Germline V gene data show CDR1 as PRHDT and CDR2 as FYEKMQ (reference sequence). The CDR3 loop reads CASSPRGQGSYEQYF. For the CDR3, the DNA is TGTGCCAGCAGCCCGAGGGGACAGGGCTCCTACGAGCAGTACTTC.

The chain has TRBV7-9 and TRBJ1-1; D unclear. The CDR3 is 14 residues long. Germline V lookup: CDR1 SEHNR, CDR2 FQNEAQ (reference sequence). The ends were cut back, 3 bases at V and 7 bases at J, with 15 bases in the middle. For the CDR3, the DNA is TGTGCCAGCAGCTTGGGTCTCGGGTCGGGTGAAGCTTTCTTT. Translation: CASSLGLGSGEAFF. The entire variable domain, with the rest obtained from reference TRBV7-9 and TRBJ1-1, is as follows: DTGVSQNPRHKITKRGQNVTFRCDPISEHNRLYWYRQTLGQGPEFLTYFQNEAQLEKSRLLSDRFSAERPKGSFSTLEIQRTEQGDSAMYLCASSLGLGSGEAFFGQGTRLTVV.

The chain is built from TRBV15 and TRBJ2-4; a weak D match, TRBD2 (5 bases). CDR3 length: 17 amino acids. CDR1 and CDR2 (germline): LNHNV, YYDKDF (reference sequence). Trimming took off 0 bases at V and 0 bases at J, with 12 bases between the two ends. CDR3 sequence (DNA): TGTGCCACCAGCAGAGATGCGGCCGGACTAGCCAAAAACATTCAGTACTTC. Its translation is CATSRDAAGLAKNIQYF. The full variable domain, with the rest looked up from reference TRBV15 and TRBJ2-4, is DAMVIQNPRYQVTQFGKPVTLSCSQTLNHNVMYWYQQKSSQAPKLLFHYYDKDFNNEADTPDNFQSRRPNTSFCFLDIRSPGLGDTAMYLCATSRDAAGLAKNIQYFGAGTRLSVL.

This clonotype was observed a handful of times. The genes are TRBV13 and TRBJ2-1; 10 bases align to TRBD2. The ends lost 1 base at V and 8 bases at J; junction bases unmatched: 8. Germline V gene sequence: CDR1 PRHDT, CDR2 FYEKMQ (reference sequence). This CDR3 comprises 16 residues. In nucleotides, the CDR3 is TGTGCCAGCAGCTTAGCTGAGCGGGAGGGCCCGGATGAGCAGTTCTTC. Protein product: CASSLAEREGPDEQFF.

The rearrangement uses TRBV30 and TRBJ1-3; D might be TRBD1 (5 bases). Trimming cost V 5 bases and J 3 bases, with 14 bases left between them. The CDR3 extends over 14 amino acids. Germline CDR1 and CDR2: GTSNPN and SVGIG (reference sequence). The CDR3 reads CAWGEGEFGNTIYF. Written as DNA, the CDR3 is TGTGCCTGGGGGGAAGGGGAATTTGGAAACACCATATATTTT.

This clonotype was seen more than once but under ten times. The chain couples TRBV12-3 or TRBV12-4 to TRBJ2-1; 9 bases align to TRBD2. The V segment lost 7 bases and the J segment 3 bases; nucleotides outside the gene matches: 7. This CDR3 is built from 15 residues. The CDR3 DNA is TGTGCCAGCAATCAAGCGGGAGGTATCTACAATGAGCAGTTCTTC. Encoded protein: CASNQAGGIYNEQFF.

Here the CDR3 reads CASSQGRASGRGEQYF. The CDR3, as DNA: TGTGCCAGCAGCCAAGGACGGGCTAGCGGGAGGGGAGAGCAGTACTTC. The V gene is TRBV7-8, the J gene TRBJ2-7; TRBD2 matches at 12 bases. The CDR3 sequence is 16 residues long. V lost 5 bases to trimming and J lost 7 bases; unmatched junction nucleotides: 12. Germline assignment: CDR1 SGHVS and CDR2 FQNEAQ.

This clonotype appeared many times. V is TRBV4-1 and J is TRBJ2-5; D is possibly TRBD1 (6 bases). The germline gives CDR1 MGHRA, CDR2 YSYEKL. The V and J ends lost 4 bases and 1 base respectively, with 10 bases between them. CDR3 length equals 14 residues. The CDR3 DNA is TGCGCCAGCAGCCCCGGGGACATCCAAGAGACCCAGTACTTC. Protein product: CASSPGDIQETQYF.

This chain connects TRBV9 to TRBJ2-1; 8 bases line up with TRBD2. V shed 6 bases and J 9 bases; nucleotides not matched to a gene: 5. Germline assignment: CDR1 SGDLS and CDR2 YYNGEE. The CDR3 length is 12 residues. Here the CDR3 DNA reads TGTGCCAGCACCGGGAGGGCCAGTGAGCAGTTCTTC. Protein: CASTGRASEQFF. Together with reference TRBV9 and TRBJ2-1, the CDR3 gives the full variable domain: DSGVTQTPKHLITATGQRVTLRCSPRSGDLSVYWYQQSLDQGLQFLIQYYNGEERAKGNILERFSAQQFPDLHSELNLSSLELGDSALYFCASTGRASEQFFGPGTRLTVL.

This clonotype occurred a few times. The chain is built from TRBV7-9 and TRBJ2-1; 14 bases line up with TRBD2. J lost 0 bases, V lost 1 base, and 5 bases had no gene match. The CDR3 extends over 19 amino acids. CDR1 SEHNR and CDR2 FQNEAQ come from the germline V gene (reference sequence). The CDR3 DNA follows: TGTGCCAGCAGCTTAGGGACTAGCGGGAGGCTCAGCTCCTACAATGAGCAGTTCTTC. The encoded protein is CASSLGTSGRLSSYNEQFF.

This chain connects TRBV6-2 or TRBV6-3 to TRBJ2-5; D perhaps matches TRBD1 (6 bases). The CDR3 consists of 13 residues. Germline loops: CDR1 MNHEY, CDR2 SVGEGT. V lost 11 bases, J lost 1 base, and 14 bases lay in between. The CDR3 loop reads CAGPQGTQETQYF. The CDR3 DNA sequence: TGTGCCGGACCCCAGGGGACCCAAGAGACCCAGTACTTC.

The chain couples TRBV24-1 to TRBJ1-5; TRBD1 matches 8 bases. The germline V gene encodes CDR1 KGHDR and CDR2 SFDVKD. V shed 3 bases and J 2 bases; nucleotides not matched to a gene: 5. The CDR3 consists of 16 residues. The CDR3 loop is CATSDVQGAGNQPQHF. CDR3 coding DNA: TGTGCCACCAGTGATGTTCAGGGGGCCGGCAATCAGCCCCAGCATTTT.

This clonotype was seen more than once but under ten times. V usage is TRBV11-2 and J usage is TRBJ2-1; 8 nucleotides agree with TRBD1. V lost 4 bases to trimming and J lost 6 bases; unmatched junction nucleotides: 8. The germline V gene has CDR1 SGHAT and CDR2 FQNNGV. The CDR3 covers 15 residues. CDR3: CASSYGQGGLNEQFF. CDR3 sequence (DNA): TGTGCCAGCAGCTACGGACAGGGAGGTCTCAATGAGCAGTTCTTC.

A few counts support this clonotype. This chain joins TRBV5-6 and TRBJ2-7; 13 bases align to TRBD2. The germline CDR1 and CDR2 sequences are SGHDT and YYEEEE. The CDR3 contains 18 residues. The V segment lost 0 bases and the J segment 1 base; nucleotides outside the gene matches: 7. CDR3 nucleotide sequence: TGTGCCAGCAGCTTGGCCCTCGGGACTAGCGGGGTTTCCTACGAGCAGTACTTC. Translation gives CASSLALGTSGVSYEQYF.

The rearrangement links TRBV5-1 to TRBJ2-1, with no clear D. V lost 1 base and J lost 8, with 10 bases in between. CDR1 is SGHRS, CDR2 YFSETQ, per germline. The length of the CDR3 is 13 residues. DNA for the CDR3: TGCGCCAGCAGCTTGCTACCCGGTGATGAGCAGTTCTTC. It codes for CASSLLPGDEQFF.

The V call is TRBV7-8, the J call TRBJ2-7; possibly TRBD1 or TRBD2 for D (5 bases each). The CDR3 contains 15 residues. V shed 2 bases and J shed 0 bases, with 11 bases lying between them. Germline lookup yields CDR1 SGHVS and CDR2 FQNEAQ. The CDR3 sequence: CASSLFLGASYEQYF. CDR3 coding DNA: TGTGCCAGCAGCTTATTCCTCGGGGCCTCCTACGAGCAGTACTTC.

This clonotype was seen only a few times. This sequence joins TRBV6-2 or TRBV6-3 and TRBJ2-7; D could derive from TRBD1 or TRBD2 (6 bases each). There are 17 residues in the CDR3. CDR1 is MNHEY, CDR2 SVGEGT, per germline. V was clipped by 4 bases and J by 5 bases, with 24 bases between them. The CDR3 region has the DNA TGTGCCAGCAGTTCCCCCGGAGGGGGGTTTCTTCTCGACGAGCAGTACTTC. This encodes CASSSPGGGFLLDEQYF.

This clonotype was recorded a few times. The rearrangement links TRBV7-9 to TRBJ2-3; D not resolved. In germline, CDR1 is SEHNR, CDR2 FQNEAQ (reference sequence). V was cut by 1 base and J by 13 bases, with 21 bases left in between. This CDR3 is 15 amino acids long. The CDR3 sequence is CASSLDPQWSASEYF. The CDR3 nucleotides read TGTGCCAGCAGCTTAGACCCCCAATGGAGCGCATCGGAGTATTTT.

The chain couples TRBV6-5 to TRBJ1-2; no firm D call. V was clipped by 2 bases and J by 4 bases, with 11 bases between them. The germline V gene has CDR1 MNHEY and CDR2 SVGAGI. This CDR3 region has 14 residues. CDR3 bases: TGTGCCAGCAGTTACAGTGGGCGCGTCTATGGCTACACCTTC. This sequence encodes CASSYSGRVYGYTF.